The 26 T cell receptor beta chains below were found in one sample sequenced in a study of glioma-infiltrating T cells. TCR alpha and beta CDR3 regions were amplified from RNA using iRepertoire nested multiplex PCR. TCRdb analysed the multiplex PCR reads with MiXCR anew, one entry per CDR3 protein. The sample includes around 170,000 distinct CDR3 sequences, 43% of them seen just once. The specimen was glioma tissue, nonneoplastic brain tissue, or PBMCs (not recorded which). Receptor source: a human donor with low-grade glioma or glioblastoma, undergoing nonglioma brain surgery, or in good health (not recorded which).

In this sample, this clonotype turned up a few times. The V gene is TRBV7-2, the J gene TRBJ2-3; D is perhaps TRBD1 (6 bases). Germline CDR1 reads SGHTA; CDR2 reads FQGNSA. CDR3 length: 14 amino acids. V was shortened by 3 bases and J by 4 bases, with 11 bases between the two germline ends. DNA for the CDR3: TGTGCCAGCAGCTTTCAATCAGGGGCAGATACGCAGTATTTT. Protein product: CASSFQSGADTQYF.

CDR3 in amino acids: CASRSVEDRNTEAFF. The CDR3 DNA sequence: TGTGCCAGCAGGTCCGTCGAGGACAGGAACACTGAAGCTTTCTTT. The rearrangement links TRBV12-3 or TRBV12-4 to TRBJ1-1, with a weak D call TRBD1 (6 bases). The CDR3 spans 15 residues. V lost 6 bases and J lost 1, with 15 bases in between.

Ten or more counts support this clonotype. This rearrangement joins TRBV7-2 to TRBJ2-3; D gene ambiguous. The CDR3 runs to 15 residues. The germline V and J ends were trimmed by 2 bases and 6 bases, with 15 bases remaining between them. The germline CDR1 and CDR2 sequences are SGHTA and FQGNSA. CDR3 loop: CASSLMGMRSDTQYF. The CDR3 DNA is TGTGCCAGCAGCTTAATGGGGATGAGGAGTGATACGCAGTATTTT.

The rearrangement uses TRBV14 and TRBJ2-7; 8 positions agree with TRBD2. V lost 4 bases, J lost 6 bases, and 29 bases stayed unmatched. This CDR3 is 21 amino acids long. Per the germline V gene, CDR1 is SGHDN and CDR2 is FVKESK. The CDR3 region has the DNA TGTGCCAGCAGCCCGATTGGGACGGATCTCAGCGGGGGCCGTGATTCGGGCGAGCAGTACTTC. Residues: CASSPIGTDLSGGRDSGEQYF.

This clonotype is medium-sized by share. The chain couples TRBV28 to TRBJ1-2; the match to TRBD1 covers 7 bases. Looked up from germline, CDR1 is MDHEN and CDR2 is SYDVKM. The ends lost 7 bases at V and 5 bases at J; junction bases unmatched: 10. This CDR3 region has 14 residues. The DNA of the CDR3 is TGTGCCAGCATTAGTCTAGGGGGCAGTTATGGCTACACCTTC. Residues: CASISLGGSYGYTF.

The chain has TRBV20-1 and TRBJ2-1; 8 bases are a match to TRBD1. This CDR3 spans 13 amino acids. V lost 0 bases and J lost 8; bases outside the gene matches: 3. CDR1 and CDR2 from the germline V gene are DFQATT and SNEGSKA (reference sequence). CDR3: CSARDSTGDEQFF. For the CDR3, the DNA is TGCAGTGCTAGAGACTCGACAGGGGATGAGCAGTTCTTC.

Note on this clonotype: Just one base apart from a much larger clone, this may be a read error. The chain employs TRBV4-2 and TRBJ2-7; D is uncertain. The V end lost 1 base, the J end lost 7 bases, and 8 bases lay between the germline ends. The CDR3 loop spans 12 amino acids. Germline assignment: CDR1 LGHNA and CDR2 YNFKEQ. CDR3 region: CASSQVRVEQYF. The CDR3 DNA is TGTGCCAGCAGCCAAGTTCGAGTGGAGCAGTACTTC.

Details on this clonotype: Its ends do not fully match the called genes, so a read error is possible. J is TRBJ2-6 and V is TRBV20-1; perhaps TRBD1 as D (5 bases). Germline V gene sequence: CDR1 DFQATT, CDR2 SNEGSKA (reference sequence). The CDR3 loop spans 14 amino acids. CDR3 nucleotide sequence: TGCAGTGCTAGCACCCTACCTGGGGCCAACGTCCTGAATTTC. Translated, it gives CSASTLPGANVLNF.

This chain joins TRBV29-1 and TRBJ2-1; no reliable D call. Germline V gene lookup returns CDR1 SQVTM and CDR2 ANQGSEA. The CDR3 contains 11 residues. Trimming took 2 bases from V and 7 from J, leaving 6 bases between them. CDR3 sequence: CSVEKGNEQFF. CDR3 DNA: TGCAGCGTTGAAAAGGGTAATGAGCAGTTCTTC.

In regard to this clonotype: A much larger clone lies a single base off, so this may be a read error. This CDR3 is CASSLEGNGYTF. In DNA form, the CDR3 reads TGTGCCAGCAGCTTAGAAGGGAATGGCTACACCTTC. The rearrangement links TRBV11-2 to TRBJ1-2; D remains ambiguous. This CDR3 comprises 12 residues. Germline V gene data show CDR1 as SGHAT and CDR2 as FQNNGV. Trimming took 0 bases from V and 6 from J, leaving 5 bases between them. Supplemented by reference TRBV11-2 and TRBJ1-2, the full variable domain reads EAGVAQSPRYKIIEKRQSVAFWCNPISGHATLYWYQQILGQGPKLLIQFQNNGVVDDSQLPKDRFSAERLKGVDSTLKIQPAKLEDSAVYLCASSLEGNGYTFGSGTRLTVV.

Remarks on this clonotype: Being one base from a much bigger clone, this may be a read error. The CDR3 region is CSAAAGLSGETHYF. In nucleotides, the CDR3 is TGCAGTGCTGCTGCGGGACTATCTGGAGAGACCCATTACTTC. V usage is TRBV20-1 and J usage is TRBJ2-5; 7 bases fit TRBD2. The CDR3 contains 14 residues. CDR1 is DFQATT, CDR2 SNEGSKA, per germline (reference sequence).

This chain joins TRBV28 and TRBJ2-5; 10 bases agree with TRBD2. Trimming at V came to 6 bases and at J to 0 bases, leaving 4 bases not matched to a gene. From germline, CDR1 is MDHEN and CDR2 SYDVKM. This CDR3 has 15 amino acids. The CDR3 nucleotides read TGTGCCAGCAGCCGACTAGCGGGCGACCAAGAGACCCAGTACTTC. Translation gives CASSRLAGDQETQYF.

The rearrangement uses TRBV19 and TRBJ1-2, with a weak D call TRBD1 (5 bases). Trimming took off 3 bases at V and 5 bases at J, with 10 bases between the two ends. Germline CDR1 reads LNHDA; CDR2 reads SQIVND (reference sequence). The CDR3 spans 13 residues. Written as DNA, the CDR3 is TGTGCCAGTAGTATCCGGGGACGGTATGGCTACACCTTC. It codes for CASSIRGRYGYTF.

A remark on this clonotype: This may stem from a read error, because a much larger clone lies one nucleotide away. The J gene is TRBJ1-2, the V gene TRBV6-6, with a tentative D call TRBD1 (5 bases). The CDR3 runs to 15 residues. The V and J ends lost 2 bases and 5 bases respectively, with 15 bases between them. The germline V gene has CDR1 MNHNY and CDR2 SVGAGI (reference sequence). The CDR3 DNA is TGTGCCAGCAGTTACAAGATGGGGCCAATATATGGCTACACCTTC. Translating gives CASSYKMGPIYGYTF.

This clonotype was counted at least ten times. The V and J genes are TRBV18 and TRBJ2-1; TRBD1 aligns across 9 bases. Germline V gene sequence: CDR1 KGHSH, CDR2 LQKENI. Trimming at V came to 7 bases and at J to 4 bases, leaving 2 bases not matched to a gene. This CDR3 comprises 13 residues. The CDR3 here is CASYGTGYNEQFF. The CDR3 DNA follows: TGTGCCAGCTACGGGACAGGGTACAATGAGCAGTTCTTC.

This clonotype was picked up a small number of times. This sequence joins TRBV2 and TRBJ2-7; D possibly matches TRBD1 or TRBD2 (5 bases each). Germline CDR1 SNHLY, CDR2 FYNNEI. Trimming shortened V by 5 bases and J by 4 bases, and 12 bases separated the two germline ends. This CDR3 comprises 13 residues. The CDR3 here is CASSSGTDYEQYF. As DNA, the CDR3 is TGTGCCAGCAGTTCCGGGACGGATTACGAGCAGTACTTC.

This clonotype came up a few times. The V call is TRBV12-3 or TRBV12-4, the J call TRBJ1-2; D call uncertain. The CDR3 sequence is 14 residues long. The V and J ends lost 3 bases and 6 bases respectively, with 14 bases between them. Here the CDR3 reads CASSFAVSEDGYTF. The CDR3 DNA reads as TGTGCCAGCAGTTTTGCGGTCAGTGAGGATGGCTACACCTTC.

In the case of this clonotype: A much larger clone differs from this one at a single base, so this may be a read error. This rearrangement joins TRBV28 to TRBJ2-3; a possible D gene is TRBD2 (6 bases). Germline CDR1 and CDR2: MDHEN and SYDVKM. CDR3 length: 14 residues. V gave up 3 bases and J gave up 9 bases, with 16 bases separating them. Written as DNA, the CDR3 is TGTGCCAGCAGTTTTACTAGCTGCCCCTTCACGCAGTATTTT. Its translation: CASSFTSCPFTQYF.

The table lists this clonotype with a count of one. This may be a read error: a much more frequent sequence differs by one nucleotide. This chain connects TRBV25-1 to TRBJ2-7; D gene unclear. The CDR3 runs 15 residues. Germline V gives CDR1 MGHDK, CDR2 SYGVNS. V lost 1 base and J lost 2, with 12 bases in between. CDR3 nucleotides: TGTGCCAGCAGTGAATCAGGTGACATAGCCTACGAGCAGTACTTC. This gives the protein CASSESGDIAYEQYF.

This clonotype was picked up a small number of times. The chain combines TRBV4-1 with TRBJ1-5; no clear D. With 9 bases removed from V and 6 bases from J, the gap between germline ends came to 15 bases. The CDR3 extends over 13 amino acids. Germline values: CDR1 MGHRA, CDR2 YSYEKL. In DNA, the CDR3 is TGCGCCAGGACGCCCCCCGCGGTTCAGCCCCAGCATTTT. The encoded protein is CARTPPAVQPQHF.

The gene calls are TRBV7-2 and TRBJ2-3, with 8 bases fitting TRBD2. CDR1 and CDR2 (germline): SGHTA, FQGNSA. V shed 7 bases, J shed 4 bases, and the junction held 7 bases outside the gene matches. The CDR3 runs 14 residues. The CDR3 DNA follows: TGTGCCAGCAAAACTAGCGGAAGCCCAGATACGCAGTATTTT. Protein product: CASKTSGSPDTQYF. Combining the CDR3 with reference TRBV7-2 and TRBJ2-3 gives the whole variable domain GAGVSQSPSNKVTEKGKDVELRCDPISGHTALYWYRQSLGQGLEFLIYFQGNSAPDKSGLPSDRFSAERTGGSVSTLTIQRTQQEDSAVYLCASKTSGSPDTQYFGPGTRLTVL.

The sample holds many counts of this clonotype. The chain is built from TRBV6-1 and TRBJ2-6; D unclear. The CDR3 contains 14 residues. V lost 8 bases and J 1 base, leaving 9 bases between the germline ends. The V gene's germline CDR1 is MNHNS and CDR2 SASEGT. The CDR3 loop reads CASRLLSGANVLTF. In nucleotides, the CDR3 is TGTGCCAGCCGCCTATTATCTGGGGCCAACGTCCTGACTTTC.

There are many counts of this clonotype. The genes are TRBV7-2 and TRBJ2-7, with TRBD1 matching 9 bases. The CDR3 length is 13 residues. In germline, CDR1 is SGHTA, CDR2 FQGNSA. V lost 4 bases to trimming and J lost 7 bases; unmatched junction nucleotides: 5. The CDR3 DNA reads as TGTGCCAGCAGCTGGGCGACAGGGGGGGAGCAGTACTTC. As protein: CASSWATGGEQYF.

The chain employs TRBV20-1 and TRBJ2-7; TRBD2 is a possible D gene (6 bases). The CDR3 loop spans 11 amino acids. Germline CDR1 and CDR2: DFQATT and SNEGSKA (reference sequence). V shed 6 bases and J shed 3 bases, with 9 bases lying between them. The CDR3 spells CSAREFYEQYF. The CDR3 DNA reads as TGCAGTGCCCGGGAGTTCTACGAGCAGTACTTC.

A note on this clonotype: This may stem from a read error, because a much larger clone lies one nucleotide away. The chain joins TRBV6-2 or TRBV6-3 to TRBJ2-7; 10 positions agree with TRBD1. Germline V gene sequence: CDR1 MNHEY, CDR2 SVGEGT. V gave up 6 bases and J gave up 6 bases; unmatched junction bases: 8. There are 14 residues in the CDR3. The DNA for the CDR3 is TGTGCCAGCAGATACGGACAGGGGGGCGGCGAGCAGTACTTC. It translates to CASRYGQGGGEQYF.

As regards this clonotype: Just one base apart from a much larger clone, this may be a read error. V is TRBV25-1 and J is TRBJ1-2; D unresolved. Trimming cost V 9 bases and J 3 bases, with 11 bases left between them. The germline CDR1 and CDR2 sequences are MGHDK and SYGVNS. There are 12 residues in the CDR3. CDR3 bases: TGTGCCAGTGGAACAGCCCACTATGGCTACACCTTC. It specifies CASGTAHYGYTF.